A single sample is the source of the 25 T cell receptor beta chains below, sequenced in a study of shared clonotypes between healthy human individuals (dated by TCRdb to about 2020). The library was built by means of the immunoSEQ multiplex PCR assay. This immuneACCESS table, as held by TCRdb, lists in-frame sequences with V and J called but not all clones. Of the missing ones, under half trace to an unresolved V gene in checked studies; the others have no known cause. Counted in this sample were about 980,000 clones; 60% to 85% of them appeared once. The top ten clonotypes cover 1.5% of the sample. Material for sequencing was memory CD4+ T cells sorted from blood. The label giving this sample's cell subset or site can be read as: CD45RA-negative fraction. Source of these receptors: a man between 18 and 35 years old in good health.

CDR3: CASSHIGEGNIQYF. For the CDR3, the DNA is TGTGCCAGCAGTCACATCGGAGAAGGGAACATTCAGTACTTC. J is TRBJ2-4 and V is TRBV6-5; D ambiguous. V was cut by 5 bases and J by 7 bases, with 15 bases left in between. The V gene's germline CDR1 is MNHEY and CDR2 SVGAGI. The CDR3 runs 14 residues.

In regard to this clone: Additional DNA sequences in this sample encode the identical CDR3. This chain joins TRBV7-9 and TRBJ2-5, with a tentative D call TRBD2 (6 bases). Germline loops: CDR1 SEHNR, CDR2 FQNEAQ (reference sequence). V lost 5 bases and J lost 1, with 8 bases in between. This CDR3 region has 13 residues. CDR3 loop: CASSRGAQETQYF. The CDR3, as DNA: TGTGCCAGCAGCCGCGGGGCCCAAGAGACCCAGTACTTC.

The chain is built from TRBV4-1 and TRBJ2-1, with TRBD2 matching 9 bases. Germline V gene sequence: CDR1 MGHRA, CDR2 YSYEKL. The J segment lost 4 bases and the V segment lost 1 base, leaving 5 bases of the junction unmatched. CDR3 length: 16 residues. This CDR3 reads CASSQVGLAFYNEQFF. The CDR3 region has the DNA TGCGCCAGCAGCCAAGTGGGACTAGCTTTTTACAATGAGCAGTTCTTC.

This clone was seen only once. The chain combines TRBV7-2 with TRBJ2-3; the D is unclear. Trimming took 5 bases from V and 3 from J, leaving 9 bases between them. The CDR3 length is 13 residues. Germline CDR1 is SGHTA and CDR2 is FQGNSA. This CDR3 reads CASSHPATDTQYF. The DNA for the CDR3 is TGTGCCAGCAGCCACCCAGCAACAGATACGCAGTATTTT.

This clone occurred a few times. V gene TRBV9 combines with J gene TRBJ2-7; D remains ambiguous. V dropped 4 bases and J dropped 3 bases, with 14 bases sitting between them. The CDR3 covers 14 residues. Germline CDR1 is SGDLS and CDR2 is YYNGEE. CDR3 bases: TGTGCCAGCAGCACTGGACCGGAAAACTACGAGCAGTACTTC. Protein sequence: CASSTGPENYEQYF.

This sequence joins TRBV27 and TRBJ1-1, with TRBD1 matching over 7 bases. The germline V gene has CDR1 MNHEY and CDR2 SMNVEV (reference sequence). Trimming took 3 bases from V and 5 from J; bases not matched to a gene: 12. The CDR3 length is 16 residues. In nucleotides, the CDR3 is TGTGCCAGCAGTTTCCCACCCACCGGGACAGATACTGAAGCTTTCTTT. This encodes CASSFPPTGTDTEAFF.

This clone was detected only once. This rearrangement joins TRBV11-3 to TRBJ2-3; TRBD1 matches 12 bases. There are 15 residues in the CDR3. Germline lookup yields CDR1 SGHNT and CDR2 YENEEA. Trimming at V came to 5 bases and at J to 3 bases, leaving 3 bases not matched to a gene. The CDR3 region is CASSPGQGATDTQYF. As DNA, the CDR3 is TGTGCCAGCAGCCCGGGACAGGGGGCAACAGATACGCAGTATTTT.

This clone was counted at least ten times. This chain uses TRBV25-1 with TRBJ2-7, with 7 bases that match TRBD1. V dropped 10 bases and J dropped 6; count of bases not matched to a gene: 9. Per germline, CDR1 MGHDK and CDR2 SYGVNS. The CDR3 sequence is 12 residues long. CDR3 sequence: CATRQGLGEQYF. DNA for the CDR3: TGTGCCACCCGACAGGGCCTGGGCGAGCAGTACTTC.

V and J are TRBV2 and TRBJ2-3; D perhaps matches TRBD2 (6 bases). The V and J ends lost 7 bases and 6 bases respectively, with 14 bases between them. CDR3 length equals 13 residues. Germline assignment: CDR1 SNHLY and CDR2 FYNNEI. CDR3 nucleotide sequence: TGTGCCAGCATCTGGTCTCGGGGGGATACGCAGTATTTT. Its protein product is CASIWSRGDTQYF.

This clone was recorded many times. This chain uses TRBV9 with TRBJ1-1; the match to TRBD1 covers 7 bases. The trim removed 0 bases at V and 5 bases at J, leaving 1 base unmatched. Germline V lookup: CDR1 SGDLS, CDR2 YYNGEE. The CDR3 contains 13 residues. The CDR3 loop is CASSVVTGTEAFF. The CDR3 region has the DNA TGTGCCAGCAGCGTAGTGACAGGGACTGAAGCTTTCTTT.

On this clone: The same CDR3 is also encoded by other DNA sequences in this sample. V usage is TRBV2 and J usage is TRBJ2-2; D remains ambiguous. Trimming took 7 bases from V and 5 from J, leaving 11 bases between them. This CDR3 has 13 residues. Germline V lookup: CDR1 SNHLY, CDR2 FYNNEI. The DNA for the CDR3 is TGTGCCAGCACCTTGGCGAGAACCGGGGAGCTGTTTTTT. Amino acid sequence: CASTLARTGELFF. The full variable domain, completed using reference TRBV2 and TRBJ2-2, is EPEVTQTPSHQVTQMGQEVILRCVPISNHLYFYWYRQILGQKVEFLVSFYNNEISEKSEIFDDQFSVERPDGSNFTLKIRSTKLEDSAMYFCASTLARTGELFFGEGSRLTVL.

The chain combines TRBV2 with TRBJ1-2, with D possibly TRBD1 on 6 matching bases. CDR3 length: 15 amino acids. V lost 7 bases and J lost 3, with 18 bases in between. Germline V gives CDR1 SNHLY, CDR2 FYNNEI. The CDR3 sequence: CASTQEQGADYGYTF. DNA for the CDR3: TGTGCCAGCACGCAAGAACAGGGCGCGGACTATGGCTACACCTTC.

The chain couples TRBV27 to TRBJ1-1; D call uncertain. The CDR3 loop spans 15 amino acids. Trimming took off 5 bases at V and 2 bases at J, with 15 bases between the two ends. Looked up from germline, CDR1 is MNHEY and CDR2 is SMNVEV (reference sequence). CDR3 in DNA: TGTGCCAGCAGTCCCGGGGTAGGGCTCAACACTGAAGCTTTCTTT. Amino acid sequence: CASSPGVGLNTEAFF.

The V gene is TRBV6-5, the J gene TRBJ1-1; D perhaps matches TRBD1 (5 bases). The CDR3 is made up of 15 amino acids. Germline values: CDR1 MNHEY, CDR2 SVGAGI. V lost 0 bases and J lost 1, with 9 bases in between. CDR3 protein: CASSYSSGRNTEAFF. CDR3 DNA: TGTGCCAGCAGTTACTCCTCAGGGCGGAACACTGAAGCTTTCTTT.

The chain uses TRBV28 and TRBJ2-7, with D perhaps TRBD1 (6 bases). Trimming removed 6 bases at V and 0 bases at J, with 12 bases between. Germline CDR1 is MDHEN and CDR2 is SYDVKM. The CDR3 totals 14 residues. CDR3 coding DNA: TGTGCCAGCAGCAAAATACAGGGCTCCTACGAGCAGTACTTC. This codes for CASSKIQGSYEQYF.

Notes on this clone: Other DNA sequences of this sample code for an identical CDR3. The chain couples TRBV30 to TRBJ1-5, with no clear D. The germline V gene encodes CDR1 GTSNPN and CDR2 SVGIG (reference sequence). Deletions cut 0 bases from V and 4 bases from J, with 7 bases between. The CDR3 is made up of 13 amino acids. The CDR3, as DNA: TGTGCCTGGAGTGTTCAAGATAATCAGCCCCAGCATTTT. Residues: CAWSVQDNQPQHF.

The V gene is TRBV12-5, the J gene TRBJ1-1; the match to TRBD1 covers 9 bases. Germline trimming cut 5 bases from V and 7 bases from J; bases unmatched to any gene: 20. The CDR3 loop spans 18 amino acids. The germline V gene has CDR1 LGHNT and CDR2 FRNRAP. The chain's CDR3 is CASGIRDRVAPGGYEAFF. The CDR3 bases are TGTGCTAGTGGTATTAGGGACAGGGTGGCCCCGGGGGGGTATGAAGCTTTCTTT.

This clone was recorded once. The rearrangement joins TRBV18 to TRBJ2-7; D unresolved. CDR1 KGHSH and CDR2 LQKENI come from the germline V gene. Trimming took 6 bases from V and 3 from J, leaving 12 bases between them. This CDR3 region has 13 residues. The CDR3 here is CASSRDNGYEQYF. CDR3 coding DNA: TGTGCCAGCTCCCGAGACAATGGCTACGAGCAGTACTTC.

CDR3 sequence: CASSLEPGSIGELFF. CDR3 nucleotides: TGCGCCAGCAGCTTGGAGCCAGGGTCGATCGGGGAGCTGTTTTTT. The gene calls are TRBV5-1 and TRBJ2-2; a possible D gene is TRBD1 (5 bases). CDR1 SGHRS and CDR2 YFSETQ come from the germline V gene. The CDR3 covers 15 residues. V gave up 0 bases and J gave up 7 bases, with 13 bases separating them.

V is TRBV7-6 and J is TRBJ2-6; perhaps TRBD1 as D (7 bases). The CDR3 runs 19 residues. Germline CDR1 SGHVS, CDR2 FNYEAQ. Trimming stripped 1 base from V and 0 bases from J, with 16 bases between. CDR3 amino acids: CASSLDHRQGLSGANVLTF. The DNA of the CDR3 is TGTGCCAGCAGCTTAGACCATCGACAGGGACTCTCTGGGGCCAACGTCCTGACTTTC.

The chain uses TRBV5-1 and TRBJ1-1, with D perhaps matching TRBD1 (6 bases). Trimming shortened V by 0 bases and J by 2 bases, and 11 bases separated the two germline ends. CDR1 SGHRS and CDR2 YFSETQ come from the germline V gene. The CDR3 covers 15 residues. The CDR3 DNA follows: TGCGCCAGCAGCTTGGTGCAGGGGTCTAACACTGAAGCTTTCTTT. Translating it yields CASSLVQGSNTEAFF.

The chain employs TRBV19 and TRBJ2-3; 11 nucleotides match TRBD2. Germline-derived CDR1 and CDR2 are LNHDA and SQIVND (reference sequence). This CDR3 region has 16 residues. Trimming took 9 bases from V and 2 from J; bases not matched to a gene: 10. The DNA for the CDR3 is TGTGCCAGCAATCCGGGACTAGCGGAATACACAGATACGCAGTATTTT. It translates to CASNPGLAEYTDTQYF.

CDR3 protein: CSAMSDRANTEAFF. CDR3 in DNA: TGCAGCGCGATGTCCGACAGGGCGAACACTGAAGCTTTCTTT. The chain couples TRBV29-1 to TRBJ1-1; the match to TRBD1 covers 7 bases. This CDR3 contains 14 residues. Germline V lookup: CDR1 SQVTM, CDR2 ANQGSEA. V was clipped by 7 bases and J by 1 base; unmatched bases: 9.

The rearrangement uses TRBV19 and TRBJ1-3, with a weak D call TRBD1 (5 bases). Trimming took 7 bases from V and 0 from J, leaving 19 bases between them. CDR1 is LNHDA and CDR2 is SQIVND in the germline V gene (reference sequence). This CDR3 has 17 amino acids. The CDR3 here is CASTMGRGITSGNTIYF. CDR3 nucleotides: TGTGCCAGTACCATGGGGCGTGGAATAACCTCTGGAAACACCATATATTTT. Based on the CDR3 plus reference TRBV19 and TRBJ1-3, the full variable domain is DGGITQSPKYLFRKEGQNVTLSCEQNLNHDAMYWYRQDPGQGLRLIYYSQIVNDFQKGDIAEGYSVSREKKESFPLTVTSAQKNPTAFYLCASTMGRGITSGNTIYFGEGSWLTVV.

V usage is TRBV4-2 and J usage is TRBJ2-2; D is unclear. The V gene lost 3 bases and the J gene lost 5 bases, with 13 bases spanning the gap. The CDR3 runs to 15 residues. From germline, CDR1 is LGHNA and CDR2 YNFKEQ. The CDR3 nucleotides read TGTGCCAGCAGCCAGACGGACCTTGTAACCGGGGAGCTGTTTTTT. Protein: CASSQTDLVTGELFF.